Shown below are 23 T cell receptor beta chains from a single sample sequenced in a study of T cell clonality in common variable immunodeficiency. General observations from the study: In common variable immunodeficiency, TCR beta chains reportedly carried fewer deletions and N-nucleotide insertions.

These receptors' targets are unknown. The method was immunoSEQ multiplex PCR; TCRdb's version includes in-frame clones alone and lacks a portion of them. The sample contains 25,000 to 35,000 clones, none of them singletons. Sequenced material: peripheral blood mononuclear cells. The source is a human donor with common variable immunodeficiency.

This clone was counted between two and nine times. The covered CDR3 bases are TGTGCCAGCAGCTCCCGACAGGGCATGAACACTGAA. It encodes CASSSRQGMNTE. The complete CDR3 protein is CASSSRQGMNTEAFF. This rearrangement joins TRBV7-9 to TRBJ1-1, with 7 bases matching TRBD1. The read terminates 3 residues ahead of where the CDR3 ends, so the germline J gene completes it. This CDR3 is built from 15 residues. Germline CDR1 is SEHNR and CDR2 is FQNEAQ (reference sequence). With 4 bases clipped from V and 0 bases from J, the junction kept 5 bases outside the gene matches. Supplemented by reference TRBV7-9 and TRBJ1-1, the full variable domain reads DTGVSQNPRHKITKRGQNVTFRCDPISEHNRLYWYRQTLGQGPEFLTYFQNEAQLEKSRLLSDRFSAERPKGSFSTLEIQRTEQGDSAMYLCASSSRQGMNTEAFFGQGTRLTVV.

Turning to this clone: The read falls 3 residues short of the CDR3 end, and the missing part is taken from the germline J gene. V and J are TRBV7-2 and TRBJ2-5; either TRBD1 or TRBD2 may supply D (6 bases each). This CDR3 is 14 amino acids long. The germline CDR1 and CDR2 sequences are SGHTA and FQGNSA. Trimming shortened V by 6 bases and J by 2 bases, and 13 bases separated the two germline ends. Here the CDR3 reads CASRRRGTQETQYF. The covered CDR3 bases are TGTGCCAGCAGGAGGAGGGGGACACAAGAGACC.

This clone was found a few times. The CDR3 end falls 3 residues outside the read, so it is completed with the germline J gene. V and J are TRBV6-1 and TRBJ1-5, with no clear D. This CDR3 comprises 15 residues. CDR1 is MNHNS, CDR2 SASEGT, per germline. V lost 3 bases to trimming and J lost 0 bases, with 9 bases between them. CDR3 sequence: CASSERAGSNQPQHF. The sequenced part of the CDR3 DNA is TGTGCCAGCAGTGAGAGGGCGGGTAGCAATCAGCCC.

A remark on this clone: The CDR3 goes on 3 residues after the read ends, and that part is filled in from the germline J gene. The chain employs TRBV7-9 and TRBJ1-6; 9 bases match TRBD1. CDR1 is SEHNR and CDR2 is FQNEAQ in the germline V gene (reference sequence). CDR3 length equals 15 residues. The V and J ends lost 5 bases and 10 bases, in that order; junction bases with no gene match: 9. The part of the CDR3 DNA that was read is TGTGCCAGCAGCCCGGACAGGGGAAATCGCTCACCC. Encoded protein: CASSPDRGNRSP. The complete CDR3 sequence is CASSPDRGNRSPLHF.

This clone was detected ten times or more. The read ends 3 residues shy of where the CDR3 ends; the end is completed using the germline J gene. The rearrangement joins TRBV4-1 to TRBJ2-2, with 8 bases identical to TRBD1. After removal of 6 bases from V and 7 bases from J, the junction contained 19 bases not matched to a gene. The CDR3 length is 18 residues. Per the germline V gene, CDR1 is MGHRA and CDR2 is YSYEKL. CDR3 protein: CASSWGENRGEDIGELFF. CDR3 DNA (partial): TGCGCCAGCAGTTGGGGGGAGAACAGGGGGGAAGACATCGGGGAG.

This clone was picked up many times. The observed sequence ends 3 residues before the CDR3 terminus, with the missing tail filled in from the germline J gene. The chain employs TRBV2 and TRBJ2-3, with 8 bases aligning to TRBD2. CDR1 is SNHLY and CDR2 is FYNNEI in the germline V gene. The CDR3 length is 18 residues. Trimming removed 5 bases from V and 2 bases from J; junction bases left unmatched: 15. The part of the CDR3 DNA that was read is TGTGCCAGCAGTTACTTGGAGGGACTAGGTGGGGACACAGATACG. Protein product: CASSYLEGLGGDTDT. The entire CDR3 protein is CASSYLEGLGGDTDTQYF. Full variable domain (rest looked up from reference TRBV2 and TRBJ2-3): EPEVTQTPSHQVTQMGQEVILRCVPISNHLYFYWYRQILGQKVEFLVSFYNNEISEKSEIFDDQFSVERPDGSNFTLKIRSTKLEDSAMYFCASSYLEGLGGDTDTQYFGPGTRLTVL.

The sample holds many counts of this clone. The CDR3 DNA, read in part, is TGTGCCAGCAGCCTGGGACAGGGAGAAGGC. Its protein is CASSLGQGEG. The full CDR3 sequence reads CASSLGQGEGYTF. The chain recombines TRBV7-2 with TRBJ1-2; 9 nucleotides line up with TRBD1. Read sequence stops 3 residues before the CDR3 end, and the germline J gene provides the missing end. The CDR3 runs 13 residues. Germline CDR1 and CDR2: SGHTA and FQGNSA.

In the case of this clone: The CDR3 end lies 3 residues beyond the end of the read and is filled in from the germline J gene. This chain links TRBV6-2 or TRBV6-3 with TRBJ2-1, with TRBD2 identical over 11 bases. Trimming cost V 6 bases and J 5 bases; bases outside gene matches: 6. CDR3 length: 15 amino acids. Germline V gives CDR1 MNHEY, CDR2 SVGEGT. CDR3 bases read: TGTGCCAGCAGGGCCGGGACTAGCGGAAACAATGAG. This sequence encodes CASRAGTSGNNE. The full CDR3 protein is CASRAGTSGNNEQFF.

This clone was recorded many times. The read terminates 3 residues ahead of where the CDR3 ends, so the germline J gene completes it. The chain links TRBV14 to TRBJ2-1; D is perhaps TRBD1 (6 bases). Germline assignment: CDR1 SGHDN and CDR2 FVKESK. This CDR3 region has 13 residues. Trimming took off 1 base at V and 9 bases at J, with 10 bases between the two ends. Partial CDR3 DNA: TGTGCCAGCAGCCAAGTGGGGGCAGGTGAG. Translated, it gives CASSQVGAGE. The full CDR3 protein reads CASSQVGAGEQFF.

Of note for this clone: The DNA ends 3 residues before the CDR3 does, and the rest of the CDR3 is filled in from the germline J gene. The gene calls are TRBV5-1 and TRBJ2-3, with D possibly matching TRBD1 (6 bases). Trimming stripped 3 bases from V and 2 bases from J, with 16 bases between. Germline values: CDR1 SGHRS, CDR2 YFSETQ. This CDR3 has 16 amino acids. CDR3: CASSSGTLYYTDTQYF. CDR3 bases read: TGCGCCAGCAGCTCTGGGACACTTTATTACACAGATACG.

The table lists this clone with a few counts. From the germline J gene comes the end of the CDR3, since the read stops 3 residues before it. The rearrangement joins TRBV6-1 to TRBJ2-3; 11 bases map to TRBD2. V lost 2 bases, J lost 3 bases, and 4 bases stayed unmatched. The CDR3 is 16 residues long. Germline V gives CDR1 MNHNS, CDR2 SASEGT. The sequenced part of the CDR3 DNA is TGTGCCAGCAGTGAATTAGTAGCGGGGGGGACAGATACG. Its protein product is CASSELVAGGTDT. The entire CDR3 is CASSELVAGGTDTQYF.

CDR3 protein: CASSEARGLFYGYTF. The CDR3 DNA, read in part, is TGTGCCAGCAGTGAAGCCAGGGGGCTCTTCTATGGC. The J gene is TRBJ1-2, the V gene TRBV2; TRBD1 matches 8 bases. The read comes to an end 3 residues before the CDR3 does, leaving the germline J gene to fill in the end. The germline CDR1 and CDR2 sequences are SNHLY and FYNNEI. The CDR3 extends over 15 amino acids. The ends lost 0 bases at V and 4 bases at J; junction bases unmatched: 4.

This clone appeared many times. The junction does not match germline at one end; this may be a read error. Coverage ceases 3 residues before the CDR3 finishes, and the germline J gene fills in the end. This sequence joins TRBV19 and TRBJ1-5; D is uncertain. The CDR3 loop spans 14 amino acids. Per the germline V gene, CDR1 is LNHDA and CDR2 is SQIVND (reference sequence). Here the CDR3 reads CASSLEYSNQPQHF. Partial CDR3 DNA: TGTGCCAGTAGTTTAGAATATAGCAATCAGCCC.

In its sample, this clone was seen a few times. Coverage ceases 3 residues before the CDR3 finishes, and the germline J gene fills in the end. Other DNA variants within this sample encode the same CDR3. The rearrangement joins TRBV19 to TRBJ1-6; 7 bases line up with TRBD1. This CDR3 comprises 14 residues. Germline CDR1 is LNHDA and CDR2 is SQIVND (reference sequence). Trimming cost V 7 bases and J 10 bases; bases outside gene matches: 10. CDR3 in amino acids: CASTGDSGKSPLHF. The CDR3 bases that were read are TGTGCCAGTACGGGGGACAGTGGGAAATCACCC.

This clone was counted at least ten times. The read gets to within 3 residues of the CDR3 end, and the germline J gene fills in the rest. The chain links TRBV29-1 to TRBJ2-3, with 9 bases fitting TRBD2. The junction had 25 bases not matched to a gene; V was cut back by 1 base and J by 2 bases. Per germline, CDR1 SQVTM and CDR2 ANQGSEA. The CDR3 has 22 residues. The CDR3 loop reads CSVEGFLRAGGHYDNPTDTQYF. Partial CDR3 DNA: TGCAGCGTTGAAGGATTTTTGCGGGCGGGGGGGCATTACGATAACCCCACAGATACG.

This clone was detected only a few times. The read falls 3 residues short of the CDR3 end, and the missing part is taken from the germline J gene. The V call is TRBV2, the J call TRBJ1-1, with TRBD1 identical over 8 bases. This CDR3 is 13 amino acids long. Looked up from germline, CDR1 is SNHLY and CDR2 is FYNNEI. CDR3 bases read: TGTGCCAGCAGTGAACAGGGGGCGATGGAA. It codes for CASSEQGAME. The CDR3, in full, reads CASSEQGAMEAFF.

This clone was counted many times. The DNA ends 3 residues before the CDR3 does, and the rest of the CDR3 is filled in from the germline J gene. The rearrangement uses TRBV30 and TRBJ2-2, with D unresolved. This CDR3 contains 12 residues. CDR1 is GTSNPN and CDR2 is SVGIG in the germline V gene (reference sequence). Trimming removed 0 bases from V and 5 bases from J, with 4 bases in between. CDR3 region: CAWSVLTGELFF. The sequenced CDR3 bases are TGTGCCTGGAGTGTTCTTACCGGGGAG.

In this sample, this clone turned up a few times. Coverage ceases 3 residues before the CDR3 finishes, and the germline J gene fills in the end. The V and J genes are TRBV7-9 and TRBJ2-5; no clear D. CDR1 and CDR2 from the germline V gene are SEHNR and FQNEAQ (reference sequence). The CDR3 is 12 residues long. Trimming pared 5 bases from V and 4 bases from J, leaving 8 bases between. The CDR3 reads CASSPQGETQYF. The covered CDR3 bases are TGTGCCAGCAGCCCCCAAGGAGAGACC.

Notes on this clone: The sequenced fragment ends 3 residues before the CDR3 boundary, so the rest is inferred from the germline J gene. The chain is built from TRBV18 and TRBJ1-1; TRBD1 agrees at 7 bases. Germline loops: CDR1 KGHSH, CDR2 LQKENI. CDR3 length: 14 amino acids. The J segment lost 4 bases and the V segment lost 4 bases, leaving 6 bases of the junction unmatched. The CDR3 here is CASSRMDRPTEAFF. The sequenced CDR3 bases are TGTGCCAGCTCACGGATGGACAGGCCCACTGAA.

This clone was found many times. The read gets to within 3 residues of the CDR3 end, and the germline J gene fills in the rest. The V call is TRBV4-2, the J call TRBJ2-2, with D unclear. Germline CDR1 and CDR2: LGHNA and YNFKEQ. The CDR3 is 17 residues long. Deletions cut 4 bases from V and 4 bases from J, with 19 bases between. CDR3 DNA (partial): TGTGCCAGCAGCCTTGAGTGGGCGAACCCCGGCACCGGGGAG. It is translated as CASSLEWANPGTGE. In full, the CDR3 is CASSLEWANPGTGELFF.

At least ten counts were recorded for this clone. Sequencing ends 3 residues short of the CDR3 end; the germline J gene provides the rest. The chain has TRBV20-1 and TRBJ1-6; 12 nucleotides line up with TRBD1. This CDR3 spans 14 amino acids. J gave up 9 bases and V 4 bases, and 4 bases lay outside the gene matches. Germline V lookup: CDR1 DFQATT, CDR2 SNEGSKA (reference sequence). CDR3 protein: CSATRGQGASPLHF. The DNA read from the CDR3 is TGCAGTGCTACCCGGGGACAGGGGGCTTCACCC.

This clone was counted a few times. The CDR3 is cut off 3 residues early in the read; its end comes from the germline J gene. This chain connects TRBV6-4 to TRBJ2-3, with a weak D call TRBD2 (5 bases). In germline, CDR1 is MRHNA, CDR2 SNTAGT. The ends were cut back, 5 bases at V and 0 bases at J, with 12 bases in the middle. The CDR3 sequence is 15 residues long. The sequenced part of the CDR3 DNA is TGTGCCAGCAGTCCAGGAGGCTCTAGCACAGATACG. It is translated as CASSPGGSSTDT. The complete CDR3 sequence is CASSPGGSSTDTQYF.

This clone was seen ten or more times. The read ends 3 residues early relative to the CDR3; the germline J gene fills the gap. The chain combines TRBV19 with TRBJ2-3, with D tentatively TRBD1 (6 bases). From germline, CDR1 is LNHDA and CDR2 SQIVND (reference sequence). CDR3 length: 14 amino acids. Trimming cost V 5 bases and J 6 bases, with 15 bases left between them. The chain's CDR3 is CASSVDSSIDTQYF. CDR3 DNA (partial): TGTGCCAGTAGTGTGGACAGTTCAATCGATACG.